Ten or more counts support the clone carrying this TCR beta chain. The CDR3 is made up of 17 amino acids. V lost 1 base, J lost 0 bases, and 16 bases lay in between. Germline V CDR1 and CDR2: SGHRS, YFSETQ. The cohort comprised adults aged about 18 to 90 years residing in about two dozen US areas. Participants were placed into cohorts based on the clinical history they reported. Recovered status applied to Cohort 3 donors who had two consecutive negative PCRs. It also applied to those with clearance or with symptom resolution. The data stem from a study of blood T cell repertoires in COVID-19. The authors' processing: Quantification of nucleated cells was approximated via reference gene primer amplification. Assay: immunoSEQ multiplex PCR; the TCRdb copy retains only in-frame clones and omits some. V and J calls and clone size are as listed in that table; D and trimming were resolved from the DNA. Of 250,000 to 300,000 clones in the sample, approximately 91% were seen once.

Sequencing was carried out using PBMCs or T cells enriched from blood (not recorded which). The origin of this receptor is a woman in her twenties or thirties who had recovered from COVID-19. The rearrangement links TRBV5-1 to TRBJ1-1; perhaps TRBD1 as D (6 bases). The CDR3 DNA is TGCGCCAGCAGCTTGCCGTTAGGGGGATCCATGAACACTGAAGCTTTCTTT. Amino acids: CASSLPLGGSMNTEAFF.